This T cell receptor beta chain was observed in a study of naive and memory T cell subsets (dated by TCRdb to 2016 to 2017). Regarding the complete study: Sorted naive and memory T cell subsets from peripheral blood were analyzed in the study using a UMI-based, open-source pipeline for TCR alpha and beta sequencing. The functional CMV T cell responses agreed completely with IgG serology results. RNA was DNase-treated and reverse transcribed with TCR constant-region primers, mostly using SuperScript III.

The library was generated by UMI-ligation and nested PCR. To cover both TRBC1 and TRBC2, the beta constant-region primer consisted of an equimolar mix of two oligonucleotides. A single-stranded oligonucleotide bearing the SP2 primer plus a 12-nucleotide UMI was ligated onto the 3' end of the cDNA by T4 RNA ligase 1. Four rounds of PCR, combining the SP2 primer with nested alpha and beta constant-region primers, were used to amplify the ligated cDNA. Incubation of the ligation reaction lasted about 20-25 hours at 16 degrees C. PCR2 was typically run as a SYBR Green qPCR and stopped at a predetermined threshold to prevent over-amplification. Agencourt AMPure XP magnetic beads were used for all purifications after the first. Libraries were quantified by Qubit and checked on a TapeStation, where a main peak was expected near 650 bp. Pooled libraries were sequenced on an Illumina MiSeq with v2 2x251 paired-end kits, typically giving 1-2 million reads per sample. Each sample library was pooled at roughly 4.4 nM, and about 4.5-7.5% PhiX was included to improve cluster recognition. In the authors' own workflow: Using tag matching that tolerated one base-pair mismatch, Decombinator assigned V and J genes to FASTQ reads that had been processed by Demultiplexor. UMIs were used by Collapsinator to correct both sequencing errors and frequency errors arising from PCR heterogeneity. CDR3Translator translated TCRs and extracted CDR3s from the conserved cysteine to the FGXG phenylalanine, flagging non-productive sequences. Repertoires were subsampled to equal numbers of UMI-defined TCRs before Gini, Shannon entropy and inverse Simpson indices were calculated. Clonotype abundance distributions were fitted to a power law by maximum likelihood within the linear range. Similar UMI counts, unique TCR numbers and clonal distributions were obtained with the pipeline and with MIGEC on one naive CD8 sample. One analysis removed from the naive repertoire any naive TCRs that were also found in any memory subset from the same donor. The repertoires were searched for under 7,500 CMV-associated CDR3 sequences that had been compiled from VDJdb and a published dataset. TCRdb trimmed the raw reads at Q25, called clones with MiXCR and kept productive beta chains. Each CDR3 protein gets just one entry, which takes the most common genes and DNA from the rows behind it. The V and J calls were determined by TCRdb, not by the authors. The sample table shows 120,000 to 150,000 distinct CDR3 sequences, and around 15% are seen once. About 0.15% of the sample is held by the ten biggest clonotypes.

This clonotype has ten or more counts. No cognate antigen has been identified for it. Base-call qualities are not available, and no considerably larger clone is one nucleotide away. From the second PCR step on, the TCR alpha and beta chain libraries were amplified in separate reactions. To determine each donor's CMV status, fresh PBMCs were stimulated overnight with CMV viral lysate, and IFNgamma production from CD4+ T cells was then assessed. Using Miltenyi beads, CD4 T cells were first positively selected, and CD8 T cells were then positively selected from the CD4-negative fraction. Cells were stained for CD3, CD4, CD8, CD45RA, CD27 and a live/dead dye and were sorted on a BD Aria II into four subsets based on CD45RA and CD27. Blood came from a few healthy volunteers, each fractionated into CD4 and CD8 T cells and then into four differentiation subsets. Around 130 ml of peripheral blood was collected from each donor, and PBMC were isolated by Ficoll-Paque PLUS density-gradient centrifugation. The sorted cells were lysed in RLT buffer, after which RNA was extracted using a Qiagen RNeasy kit and kept at -80 degrees C.

From V the trimming removes 5 bases and from J it removes 7 bases, while the gene matches leave 14 bases of the junction unaccounted for. The CDR3 runs 15 amino acids, cysteine and phenylalanine included. Here the CDR3 DNA is all that survives: 45 bases in frame from base 1. CDR1 and CDR2, looked up from the germline V gene (reference sequence), are DFQATT and SNEGSKA. The study at large found these results: Gini index rose and Shannon and inverse Simpson diversity fell from naive through CM, EM and EMRA in both CD4 and CD8 cells. A few larger clonotypes were present in naive repertoires, especially CD8 naive repertoires, and these clonotypes were possibly memory cells re-expressing CD45RA. A power law was followed by TCR abundance, with an exponent that differed between naive and memory subsets but was consistent across the three individuals. The repertoire findings for the naive and memory subsets could not be validated against a ground truth, as none was available. After error correction, over 95% of naive TCR sequences appeared only once, giving much steeper abundance distributions than memory subsets. Clonotypes were defined as single alpha or beta chain sequences, not paired alpha/beta receptors. RNA-based TCR counts may be influenced by expression changes linked to T cell activation and differentiation.

The receptor was derived from a human donor in good health. The chain is encoded by TRBV20-1 joined to TRBJ2-5, with 9 junctional bases fitting TRBD2. Sequenced sample: naive CD4+ T cells from blood. The cell subset or site label, read with the paper, signifies: naive T cells, CD45RA high CD27+. The DNA sequence is as follows: TGCAGTGCTCCCACCAGGCGGGAGGGCCAGGGGACCCAGTACTTC. Translated, this is CSAPTRREGQGTQYF.